The subject of this entry is one T cell receptor (beta chain). Which antigen it targets is not known. Base quality data are lacking; no much larger clone is found one base away. The CDR3 measures 14 amino acids from cysteine to phenylalanine. The read is trimmed to its CDR3 DNA, 42 bases read in frame from base 1. The CDR1 and CDR2 encoded by the germline V gene are SGDLS and YYNGEE. The V and J ends are trimmed by 5 bases and 3 bases, leaving 9 bases between them. TCR CDR3 regions were amplified from genomic DNA by multiplex PCR using the deep immunoSEQ assay. Extracted genomic DNA from each cell subset was distributed evenly across all wells of several immunoSEQ 96-well plates, and each plate was treated as a replicate. Each replicate PCR for sorted subsets received around 210 ng genomic DNA, equal to roughly 33,000 T cell genomes. Purified libraries were measured with a Qubit 3.0 fluorometer, size-checked on a Bioanalyzer 2100, and measured again with the KAPA Library Quantification kit. Every immunoSEQ 96-well plate was sequenced on a dedicated single-read 150-cycle Illumina NextSeq 550 flow cell. On the authors' methods: Because the immunoSEQ output included only junctional sequences and no quality scores, the filtering could not be the same as the filtering used for full-length reads. To assign V/J genes and CDR3, sequences were annotated against IMGT germline references using PyIR, a Python wrapper for IgBLAST v1.9. Reads were filtered out if the reads had weak V/J assignments (E-value above 1e-6), no CDR3, stop codons, out-of-frame junctions, or ambiguous translated residues. V3J clonotypes were defined as sequences sharing an identical inferred V gene, J gene, and CDR3 amino acid sequence. To compute the percentage overlap between repertoires, the number of shared unique clonotypes was divided by the size of the smaller repertoire. RTK rarefaction, the Chao1 estimator, and Recon v2.1 estimates of unobserved clonotypes were used to assess repertoire richness. Generation probabilities for all TCRbeta clonotypes obtained by the gDNA method from a handful of donors were computed using OLGA. As stored in TCRdb, this immuneACCESS dataset retains in-frame rearrangements with V and J assigned. A fraction of the clones does not appear; measured against another copy, unresolved V genes explain less than half of the discrepancy, and the remainder lacks a known reason. The V and J calls and clone size come from that table; D and trimming were worked out from the DNA. The sample has 950,000 to 1,300,000 clones on record, around 76% of them singletons. The ten largest clones add up to about 1.5% of the sample.

The donors were healthy, HIV-negative adults with no recently reported acute infections or vaccinations. Only Caucasian adults living in Nashville, Tennessee, USA were represented among the donors. CD4+ T cells were enriched through magnetic negative selection, after which naive cells were positively selected on CD45RA and the remaining negative fraction served as the memory subset. Blood was collected by leukapheresis, and PBMCs were isolated by Ficoll-Histopaque density gradient centrifugation and then cryopreserved in liquid nitrogen vapor phase. Purity and quantity of every magnetically sorted T cell population were checked by analytical flow cytometry. Genomic DNA was isolated from each sorted fraction and quantified by UV absorbance on a Nanodrop 2000c. The source of the sample is a study of shared clonotypes between healthy human individuals (TCRdb year 2020). In terms of the full investigation: A few men and a couple of women, aged 18 to 49 years, made up the cohort. For each donor, CD4 naive and CD4 memory were each run on three plates, CD8 naive on two plates, and CD8 memory on one plate. To estimate repertoire size and how much clonotypes are shared between individuals, the study performed deep sequencing of blood TCR repertoires from five healthy adults. To increase sequencing depth and limit assay-specific biases, TCR repertoire library preparation and sequencing were carried out by different laboratories using diverse techniques. Per donor, leukapheresis produced somewhere between about 0.9 and 10 billion PBMCs.

Broad study findings and their caveats: Based on pairwise subsampling, the degree of clonotype sharing among donors was expected to be affected by sequencing depth. Clonotypes shared by all four sorted-subset donors showed higher generation probabilities than non-shared clonotypes. Because the study included a small number of donors, the genetic and exposure-history diversity represented was limited. Naive subsets generally had larger estimated clonotype richness than memory subsets. Sampling was restricted to blood, and TCR repertoires in tissue are likely to differ from TCR repertoires in blood. Rarefaction of sorted-subset datasets indicated incomplete sequencing despite the large sequencing depth. Across a few donors, around 5% of naive CD4, roughly 3.8% of naive CD8, roughly 2.3% of memory CD4, and around 0.4% of memory CD8 clonotypes were shared.

The receptor's source is a young man in good health. The sequenced material came from memory CD4+ T cells sorted from blood. What the cell subset or site label conveys for this sample: CD45RA-negative fraction. This chain is built from TRBV9 and TRBJ1-6, with the D gene not clear enough to name. The DNA sequence is as follows: TGTGCCAGCAGATCGGGAAACTATAATTCACCCCTCCACTTT. Protein translation: CASRSGNYNSPLHF.